These 11 T cell receptor beta chains were sequenced from one sample in a study of shared T cell receptors in the human thymus. Repertoires were generated with immunoSEQ multiplex PCR, while TCRdb's copy carries only in-frame clones and drops some. The data show 550,000 to 800,000 clones, approximately 83% seen once. These same data were also listed under a study on human thymus T cells.

Sequenced input: thymocytes. The receptors here all came from a girl in the first two years of life with a congenital heart defect.

The chain carries TRBV2 and TRBJ2-1; the match to TRBD2 covers 13 bases. This CDR3 comprises 15 residues. The J segment lost 5 bases and the V segment lost 3 bases, leaving 1 base of the junction unmatched. Germline lookup yields CDR1 SNHLY and CDR2 FYNNEI. Here the CDR3 reads CASSETSGGHNEQFF. CDR3 nucleotides: TGTGCCAGCAGTGAGACTAGCGGGGGGCACAATGAGCAGTTCTTC.

The sample holds one count of this clone. The chain is built from TRBV7-9 and TRBJ1-5; D may be TRBD1 (5 bases). V lost 0 bases and J lost 6, with 12 bases in between. The CDR3 length is 15 residues. CDR1 and CDR2 from the germline V gene are SEHNR and FQNEAQ (reference sequence). The CDR3 sequence is CASSLASGNGQPQHF. The CDR3 nucleotides are TGTGCCAGCAGCTTAGCATCAGGGAACGGTCAGCCCCAGCATTTT.

The gene calls are TRBV5-8 and TRBJ1-4; a weak D match, TRBD1 (5 bases). V was pared by 4 bases and J by 4 bases, with 11 bases between. Germline CDR1 and CDR2: SGHTS and YDEGEE. The CDR3 spans 14 residues. The CDR3: CASSVTEDNEKLFF. Here the CDR3 DNA reads TGTGCCAGCAGCGTGACAGAGGATAATGAAAAACTGTTTTTT.

The chain couples TRBV6-6 to TRBJ1-2, with TRBD1 matching over 9 bases. Germline CDR1 and CDR2: MNHNY and SVGAGI (reference sequence). V trimming: 6 bases; J trimming: 6 bases; junction bases outside the gene matches: 5. The CDR3 loop spans 13 amino acids. For the CDR3, the DNA is TGTGCCAGCAGGGGGGACAGGGATCATGGCTACACCTTC. It specifies CASRGDRDHGYTF.

This sequence joins TRBV5-5 and TRBJ2-5; D remains ambiguous. CDR3 length equals 16 residues. The germline V and J ends were trimmed by 1 base and 1 base, with 14 bases remaining between them. CDR1 is SGHKS and CDR2 is YYEKEE in the germline V gene (reference sequence). The CDR3: CASSLTPEAVQETQYF. For the CDR3, the DNA is TGTGCCAGCAGCTTGACACCCGAGGCAGTCCAAGAGACCCAGTACTTC.

The V call is TRBV21-1, the J call TRBJ1-2; the D call in the table, TRBD1, was not verified against the DNA. TRBV21-1 is a listed pseudogene. The CDR3 consists of 13 residues. The CDR3 here is CASTPDRDYGYTF. CDR3 DNA: TGTGCCAGCACCCCTGACAGGGACTATGGCTACACCTTC.

The V call is TRBV7-9, the J call TRBJ1-4, with TRBD1 as a possible D gene (5 bases). V lost 8 bases and J lost 2, with 12 bases in between. The CDR3 spans 14 residues. CDR1 and CDR2 from the germline V gene are SEHNR and FQNEAQ (reference sequence). CDR3 in amino acids: CASCPGGTNEKLFF. The CDR3 DNA sequence: TGTGCCAGCTGCCCCGGGGGGACTAATGAAAAACTGTTTTTT.

The V and J genes are TRBV2 and TRBJ1-2; a weak D match, TRBD1 (6 bases). Germline V gene sequence: CDR1 SNHLY, CDR2 FYNNEI. This CDR3 is built from 15 residues. Between the trimmed V and J ends, which lost 2 bases and 3 bases, there was a span of 13 bases. The CDR3 sequence: CASSEYNRDYYGYTF. CDR3 nucleotide sequence: TGTGCCAGCAGTGAATATAACAGGGATTACTATGGCTACACCTTC. Supplemented by reference TRBV2 and TRBJ1-2, the full variable domain reads EPEVTQTPSHQVTQMGQEVILRCVPISNHLYFYWYRQILGQKVEFLVSFYNNEISEKSEIFDDQFSVERPDGSNFTLKIRSTKLEDSAMYFCASSEYNRDYYGYTFGSGTRLTVV.

V and J are TRBV18 and TRBJ1-1, with D possibly being TRBD1 (6 bases). Germline values: CDR1 KGHSH, CDR2 LQKENI. The V gene lost 5 bases and the J gene lost 11 bases, with 21 bases spanning the gap. The CDR3 loop spans 14 amino acids. CDR3 protein: CASSYDGQTWGAFF. The CDR3 region has the DNA TGTGCCAGCTCATACGACGGACAGACTTGGGGGGCTTTCTTT. Supplemented by reference TRBV18 and TRBJ1-1, the full variable domain reads NAGVMQNPRHLVRRRGQEARLRCSPMKGHSHVYWYRQLPEEGLKFMVYLQKENIIDESGMPKERFSAEFPKEGPSILRIQQVVRGDSAAYFCASSYDGQTWGAFFGQGTRLTVV.

This clone was counted a single time. J is TRBJ1-2 and V is TRBV6-4; D gene ambiguous. The CDR3 spans 14 residues. V was shortened by 7 bases and J by 3 bases, with 15 bases between the two germline ends. Germline CDR1 reads MRHNA; CDR2 reads SNTAGT. The CDR3 loop reads CASTEGVRDYGYTF. CDR3 in DNA: TGTGCCAGCACTGAGGGAGTTAGGGACTATGGCTACACCTTC.

As for this clone: Different DNA sequences within this sample yield the same CDR3. The chain has TRBV6-5 and TRBJ2-5, with 8 bases aligning to TRBD2. The V and J ends lost 5 bases and 7 bases, in that order; junction bases with no gene match: 6. The CDR3 loop spans 13 amino acids. The V gene's germline CDR1 is MNHEY and CDR2 SVGAGI. DNA for the CDR3: TGTGCCAGCAGTCCGGGAGGGTCAGTGACCCAGTACTTC. The encoded protein is CASSPGGSVTQYF.